The entry that follows covers one T cell receptor beta chain sequence. Antigen: not known. The data belong to a study of graft-versus-host responses after intestinal transplantation. Across the whole study: Multivisceral, liver-intestinal, or isolated intestinal transplants were received by the recipients. Each patient got anti-thymocyte globulin induction, then tacrolimus and steroids for around three years.

The CDR3 has 15 amino acids. V was pared by 4 bases and J by 4 bases, with 15 bases between. The germline V gene has CDR1 SGHRS and CDR2 YFSETQ. The repertoire was sequenced with immunoSEQ multiplex PCR; TCRdb's copy has only in-frame clones and lacks some. Of 90,000 to 130,000 clones listed, roughly 93% were seen once; the top ten hold 0.5% to 0.6%. V gene TRBV5-1 combines with J gene TRBJ2-1; perhaps TRBD1 as D (7 bases). This clonotype was sampled from a human donor who received an intestinal transplant. The input for sequencing was unstimulated CD8+ T cells sorted from spleen or lymph node cells, taken before intestinal transplant. The CDR3 region has the DNA TGCGCCAGCAGCCCGGCGGGACAGATTTACAATGAGCAGTTCTTC. This translates into CASSPAGQIYNEQFF.